This T cell receptor beta chain came from a study of CD8+ T cells in alopecia areata. Study results and limitations: It was less clear whether patients shared TCRs than it was in mice, possibly because of HLA. Affected lesional scalp, above all in alopecia totalis/universalis, was more clonal than normal scalp. Scalp samples also contribute reads from the resident alphabeta T cells found in normal skin.

The CDR3 runs to 13 residues. V lost 4 bases to trimming and J lost 7 bases, with 16 bases between them. Germline CDR1 is SQVTM and CDR2 is ANQGSEA. As to this clone: Its specificity is unknown.

After isolation, RNA underwent reverse transcription to generate cDNA as the sequencing template. Some clones are missing from TCRdb's copy, which holds only in-frame ones; the method was immunoSEQ multiplex PCR. The profile shows approximately 99,000 clones, 59% of them singletons. Sequenced input: CD8+ T cells sorted from blood. The J gene is TRBJ1-2, the V gene TRBV29-1; the D gene is possibly TRBD1 (6 bases). This receptor was identified in a human donor in good health. For the CDR3, the DNA is TGCAGCGTTGTTGCAGGGGAACCAATTGGCTACACCTTC. It codes for CSVVAGEPIGYTF.